This T cell receptor beta chain appears in the sequencing data of a study of T cells in Graves' hyperthyroidism and ophthalmopathy. Comment on this clonotype: What it recognizes is unknown.

TCR beta CDR3 region amplification was performed from RNA transcripts. When the TCR CDR3 underwent first-round RT-PCR, the HTBI primer set was used. TCRdb reanalysed the multiplex PCR reads using MiXCR and keeps one entry per CDR3 protein. The sample lists roughly 700,000 distinct CDR3 sequences, over 35% occurring once. Per the germline V gene, CDR1 is MNHEY and CDR2 is SVGAGI. This CDR3 is 17 amino acids long. The V and J ends lost 1 base and 7 bases, in that order; junction bases with no gene match: 10. Stable Graves' hyperthyroidism denoted no ophthalmopathy progression over 18 months. Newly diagnosed hyperthyroidism patients aged 18 to 65 years had disease lasting under 2 months. Exclusions: uncontrolled infection, other autoimmune disease, pregnancy, lactation. Findings and caveats of the study: Blood held most thyroid clonotypes expanded above 0.001 frequency.

This chain uses TRBV6-5 with TRBJ1-2; 12 bases fit TRBD1. The sample taken for sequencing was blood. The receptor's source is a woman between 35 and 50 years old with Graves' hyperthyroidism. CDR3 loop: CASSYFEPGQGAGGYTF. The CDR3, as DNA: TGTGCCAGCAGTTACTTTGAGCCGGGACAGGGGGCTGGTGGCTACACCTTC.